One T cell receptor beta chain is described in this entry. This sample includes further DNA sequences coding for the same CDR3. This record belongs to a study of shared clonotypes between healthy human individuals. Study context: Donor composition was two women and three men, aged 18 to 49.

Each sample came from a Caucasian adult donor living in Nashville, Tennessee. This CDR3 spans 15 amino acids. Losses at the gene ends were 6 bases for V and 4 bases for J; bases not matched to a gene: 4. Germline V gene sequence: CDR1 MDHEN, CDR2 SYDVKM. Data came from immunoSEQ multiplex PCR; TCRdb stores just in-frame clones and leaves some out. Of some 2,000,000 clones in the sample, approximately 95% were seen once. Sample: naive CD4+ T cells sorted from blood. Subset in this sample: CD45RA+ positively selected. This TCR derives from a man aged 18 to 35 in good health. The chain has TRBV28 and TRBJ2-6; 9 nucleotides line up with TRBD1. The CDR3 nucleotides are TGTGCCAGCAGCCCACAGGGGGCCGGGGCCAACGTCCTGACTTTC. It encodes CASSPQGAGANVLTF.